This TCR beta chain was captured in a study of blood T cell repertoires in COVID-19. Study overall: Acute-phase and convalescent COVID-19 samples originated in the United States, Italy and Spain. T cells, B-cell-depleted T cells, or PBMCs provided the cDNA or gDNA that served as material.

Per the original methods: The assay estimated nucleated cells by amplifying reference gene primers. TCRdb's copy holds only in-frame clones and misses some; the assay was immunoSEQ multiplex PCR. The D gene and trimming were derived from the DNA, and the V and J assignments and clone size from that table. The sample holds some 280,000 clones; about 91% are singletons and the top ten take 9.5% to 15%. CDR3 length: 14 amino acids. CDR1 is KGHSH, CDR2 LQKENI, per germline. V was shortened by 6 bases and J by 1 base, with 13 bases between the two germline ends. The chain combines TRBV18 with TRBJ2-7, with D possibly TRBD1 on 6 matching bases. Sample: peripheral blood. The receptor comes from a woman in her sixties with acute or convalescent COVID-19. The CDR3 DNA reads TGTGCCAGCTCCGTAAACACAGGGTCCTACGAGCAGTACTTC. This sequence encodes CASSVNTGSYEQYF.